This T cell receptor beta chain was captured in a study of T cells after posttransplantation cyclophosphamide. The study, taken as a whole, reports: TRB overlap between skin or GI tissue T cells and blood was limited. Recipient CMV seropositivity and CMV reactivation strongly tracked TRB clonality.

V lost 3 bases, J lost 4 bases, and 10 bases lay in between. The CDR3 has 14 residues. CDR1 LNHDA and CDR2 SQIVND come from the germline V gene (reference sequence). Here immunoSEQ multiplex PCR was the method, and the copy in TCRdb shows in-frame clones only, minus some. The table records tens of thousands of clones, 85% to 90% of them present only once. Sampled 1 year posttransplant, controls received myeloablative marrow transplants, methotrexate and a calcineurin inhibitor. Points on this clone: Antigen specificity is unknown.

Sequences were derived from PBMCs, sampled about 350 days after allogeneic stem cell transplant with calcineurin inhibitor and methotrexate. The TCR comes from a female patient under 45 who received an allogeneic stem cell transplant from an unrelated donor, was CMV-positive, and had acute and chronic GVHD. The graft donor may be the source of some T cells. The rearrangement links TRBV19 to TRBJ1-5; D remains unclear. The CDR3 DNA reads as TGTGCCAGTAGTATTTGGGCCCCAAATCAGCCCCAGCATTTT. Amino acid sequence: CASSIWAPNQPQHF.